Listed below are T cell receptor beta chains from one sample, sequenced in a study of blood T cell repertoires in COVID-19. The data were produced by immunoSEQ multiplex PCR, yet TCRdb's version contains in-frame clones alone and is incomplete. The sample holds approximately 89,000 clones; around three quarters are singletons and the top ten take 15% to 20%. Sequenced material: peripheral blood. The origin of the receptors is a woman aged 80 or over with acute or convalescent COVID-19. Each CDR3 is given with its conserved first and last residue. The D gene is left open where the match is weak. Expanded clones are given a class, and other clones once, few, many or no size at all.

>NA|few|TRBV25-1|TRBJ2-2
CASSRTGRGGELFF
TGTGCCAGCAGTAGGACAGGGAGGGGCGGGGAGCTGTTTTTT
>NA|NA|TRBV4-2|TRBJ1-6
CASSQVMSSYNSPLHF
TGTGCCAGCAGCCAAGTTATGAGCTCCTATAATTCACCCCTCCACTTT
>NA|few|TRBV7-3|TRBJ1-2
CASSLTLQGEGYTF
TGTGCCAGCAGCTTAACGTTGCAGGGCGAAGGCTACACCTTC
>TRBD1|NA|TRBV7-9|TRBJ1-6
CASTPGDRVSPLHF
TGTGCCAGCACCCCAGGGGACAGGGTTTCACCCCTCCACTTT
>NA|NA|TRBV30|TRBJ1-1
CAWSGGWNLVNTEAFF
TGTGCCTGGAGTGGGGGCTGGAATCTCGTGAACACTGAAGCTTTCTTT
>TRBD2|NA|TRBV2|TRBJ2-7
CASNRLAGSYEQYF
TGTGCCAGCAACAGACTAGCGGGGTCCTACGAGCAGTACTTC
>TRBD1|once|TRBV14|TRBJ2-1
CASSQVGGQGLFF
TGTGCCAGCAGCCAAGTTGGTGGACAGGGGTTGTTCTTC
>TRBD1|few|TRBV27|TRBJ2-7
CASNPDRGAPYEQYF
TGTGCCAGCAACCCCGACAGGGGGGCCCCCTACGAGCAGTACTTC
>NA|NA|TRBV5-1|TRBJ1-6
CASSLAYSGRGNSPLHF
TGCGCCAGCAGCTTGGCCTATTCAGGGAGGGGTAATTCACCCCTCCACTTT
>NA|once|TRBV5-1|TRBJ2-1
CASGTDSYNEQFF
TGCGCCAGCGGTACGGACAGCTACAATGAGCAGTTCTTC
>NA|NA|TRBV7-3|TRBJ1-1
CASSFTGNTEAFF
TGTGCCAGCAGCTTCACAGGGAACACTGAAGCTTTCTTT
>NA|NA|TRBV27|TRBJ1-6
CASALWGVYSPLHF
TGTGCCAGCGCCCTTTGGGGGGTCTATTCACCCCTCCACTTT
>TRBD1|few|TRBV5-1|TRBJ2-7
CASSLGGQGAYEQYF
TGCGCCAGCAGCTTGGGGGGACAGGGGGCCTACGAGCAGTACTTC
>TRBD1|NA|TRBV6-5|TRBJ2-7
CASRGQGYYEQYF
TGTGCCAGCAGGGGACAGGGATACTACGAGCAGTACTTC
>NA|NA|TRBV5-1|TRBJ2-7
CASSSPPGTTYEQYF
TGCGCCAGCAGCTCGCCGCCGGGAACAACCTACGAGCAGTACTTC
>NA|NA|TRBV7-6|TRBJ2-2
CASSSGQGGGELFF
TGTGCCAGCAGCAGCGGGCAGGGGGGCGGGGAGCTGTTTTTT
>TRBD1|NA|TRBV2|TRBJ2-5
CASRDRGETQYF
TGTGCCAGCCGGGACAGAGGAGAGACCCAGTACTTC
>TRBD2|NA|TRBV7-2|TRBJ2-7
CASRGLAGGLSSYEQYF
TGTGCCAGCCGCGGACTAGCGGGAGGCCTTAGCTCCTACGAGCAGTACTTC
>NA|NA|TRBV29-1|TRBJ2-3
CSVLQGSDTQYF
TGCAGCGTGCTACAGGGATCAGATACGCAGTATTTT
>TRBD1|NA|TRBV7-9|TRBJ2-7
CASSLTGTGNHEQYF
TGTGCCAGCAGCTTAACCGGGACAGGGAACCACGAGCAGTACTTC
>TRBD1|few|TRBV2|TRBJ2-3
CASNGQAIDTQYF
TGTGCCAGCAACGGACAGGCAATAGATACGCAGTATTTT
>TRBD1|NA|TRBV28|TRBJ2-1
CASRPSPGQGWGKSVNEQFF
TGTGCCAGCAGACCCTCCCCGGGACAGGGGTGGGGGAAAAGTGTCAATGAGCAGTTCTTC
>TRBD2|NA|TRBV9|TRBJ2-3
CASSEPTSGSTDTQYF
TGTGCCAGCAGCGAACCTACTAGCGGAAGCACAGATACGCAGTATTTT
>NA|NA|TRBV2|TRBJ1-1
CASTDNMNTEAFF
TGTGCCAGCACGGACAACATGAACACTGAAGCTTTCTTT
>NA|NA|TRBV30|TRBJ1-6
CAWTGGNSPLHF
TGTGCCTGGACAGGAGGTAATTCACCCCTCCACTTT
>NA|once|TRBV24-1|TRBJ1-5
CATSALGDNNPIPSNQPQHF
TGTGCCACCAGTGCCCTAGGGGACAACAACCCGATCCCGTCCAATCAGCCCCAGCATTTT
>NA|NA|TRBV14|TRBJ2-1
CASSQEAGFYNEQFF
TGTGCCAGCAGCCAAGAGGCAGGCTTCTACAATGAGCAGTTCTTC
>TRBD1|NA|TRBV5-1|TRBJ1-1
CASSSTGQGSYTEAFF
TGCGCCAGCAGCTCGACGGGACAGGGGAGTTACACTGAAGCTTTCTTT
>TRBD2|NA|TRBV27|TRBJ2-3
CASSLKGLAGGGDTQYF
TGTGCCAGCAGTTTAAAAGGACTAGCGGGGGGTGGGGATACGCAGTATTTT
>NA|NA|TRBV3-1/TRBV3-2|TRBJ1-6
CASSHADSAGSPLHF
TGTGCCAGCAGCCACGCCGACTCGGCGGGTTCACCCCTCCACTTT
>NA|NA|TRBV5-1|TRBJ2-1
CASSPGLSSYNEQFF
TGCGCCAGCAGCCCAGGGCTTAGCTCCTACAATGAGCAGTTCTTC
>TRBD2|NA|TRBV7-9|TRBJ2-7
CASSALAGGSYEQYF
TGTGCCAGCAGCGCCCTAGCGGGAGGCTCCTACGAGCAGTACTTC
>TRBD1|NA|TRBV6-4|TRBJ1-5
CASSSDRAWGNQPQHF
TGTGCCAGCAGTTCGGACAGGGCTTGGGGCAATCAGCCCCAGCATTTT
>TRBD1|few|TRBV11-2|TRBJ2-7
CASTDRAGSDEQYF
TGTGCCAGCACCGACAGGGCAGGGTCTGACGAGCAGTACTTC
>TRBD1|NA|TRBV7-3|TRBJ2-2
CASSPGQGGTGELFF
TGTGCCAGCAGCCCAGGACAGGGGGGAACCGGGGAGCTGTTTTTT
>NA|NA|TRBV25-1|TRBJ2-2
CASKQYTGELFF
TGTGCCAGCAAGCAATACACCGGGGAGCTGTTTTTT
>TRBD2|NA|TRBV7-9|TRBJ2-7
CASSYRREGTYEQYF
TGTGCCAGCAGCTACAGAAGGGAGGGTACATACGAGCAGTACTTC
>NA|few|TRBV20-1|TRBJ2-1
CSALDFNEQFF
TGCAGTGCTCTTGACTTTAATGAGCAGTTCTTC
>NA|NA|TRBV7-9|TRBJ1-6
CASRDGTNYNSPLHF
TGTGCCAGCAGGGACGGGACAAACTATAATTCACCCCTCCACTTT
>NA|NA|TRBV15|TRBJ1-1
CATSRGGGEGRNTEAFF
TGTGCCACCAGCAGAGGGGGGGGAGAGGGAAGAAACACTGAAGCTTTCTTT
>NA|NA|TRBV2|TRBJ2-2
CASSGTALSGELFF
TGTGCCAGCAGTGGGACAGCCCTCAGCGGGGAGCTGTTTTTT
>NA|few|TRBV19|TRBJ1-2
CASSKSGQGNYGYTF
TGTGCCAGTAGTAAATCGGGACAAGGTAACTATGGCTACACCTTC
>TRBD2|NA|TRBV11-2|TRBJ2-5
CASSFWRGGLAGDQETQYF
TGTGCCAGCAGCTTTTGGAGGGGCGGACTAGCGGGAGACCAAGAGACCCAGTACTTC
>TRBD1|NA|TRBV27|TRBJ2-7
CASSLGGQGTYEQYF
TGTGCCAGCAGTTTAGGGGGACAGGGGACCTACGAGCAGTACTTC
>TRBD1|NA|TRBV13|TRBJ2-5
CASRQNRGTQYF
TGTGCCAGCAGGCAAAACAGGGGGACCCAGTACTTC
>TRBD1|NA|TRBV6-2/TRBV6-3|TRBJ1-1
CASSDLQGGFSTEAFF
TGTGCCAGCAGTGACCTACAGGGGGGATTTAGCACTGAAGCTTTCTTT
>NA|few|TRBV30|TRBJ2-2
CAWREGRTGELFF
TGTGCCTGGAGGGAGGGGCGGACCGGGGAGCTGTTTTTT
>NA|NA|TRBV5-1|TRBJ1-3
CASSMGPSSGNTIYF
TGCGCCAGCAGCATGGGACCTAGCTCTGGAAACACCATATATTTT